This T cell receptor beta chain emerged from a study of shared clonotypes between healthy human individuals (dated by TCRdb to 2020 to 2021). For the wider study: A couple of women and three men aged 18 to 49 years were included in the cohort. For each donor, three plates each were used for CD4 naive and CD4 memory, two plates were used for CD8 naive, and one plate was used for CD8 memory. Blood TCR repertoires of a handful of healthy adults were deeply sequenced to estimate repertoire size and the extent of clonotype sharing between individuals. Libraries were prepared and TCR repertoires were sequenced by different laboratories using diverse techniques, in order to increase sequencing depth and limit assay-specific biases. Each donor's leukapheresis produced roughly between roughly 0.94 and 9.5 billion PBMCs.

In the case of this clone: It lacks a known antigen. Qualities for individual bases were not recorded, and no much larger clone is one base off.

Using the deep immunoSEQ assay, TCR CDR3 regions were amplified from genomic DNA by multiplex PCR. Extracted genomic DNA from each cell subset was spread evenly across all wells of several immunoSEQ 96-well plates, with each plate serving as a replicate. For sorted subsets, about 200 ng genomic DNA, equal to 25,000 to 35,000 T cell genomes, was loaded into each replicate PCR. Purified libraries were quantified with a Qubit 3.0 fluorometer, sized on a Bioanalyzer 2100, and re-quantified with the KAPA Library Quantification kit. A separate single-read 150-cycle Illumina NextSeq 550 flow cell was used to sequence each immunoSEQ 96-well plate. In the paper's pipeline: Because only junctional sequences without quality scores were contained in the immunoSEQ output, filtering matching that applied to full-length reads could not be performed. To assign V/J genes and CDR3, sequences were annotated against IMGT germline references using PyIR, a Python wrapper for IgBLAST v1.9. Reads were filtered out if the reads had weak V/J assignments (E-value above 1e-6), no CDR3, stop codons, out-of-frame junctions, or ambiguous translated residues. V3J clonotypes were defined by identical inferred V gene, J gene, and CDR3 amino acid sequence. To compute the percentage overlap between repertoires, the number of shared unique clonotypes was divided by the size of the smaller repertoire. Repertoire richness was assessed with RTK rarefaction, the Chao1 estimator, and Recon v2.1 estimates of unobserved clonotypes. For all TCRbeta clonotypes obtained by the gDNA method from a few donors, generation probabilities were computed with OLGA. What TCRdb holds here is the immuneACCESS table cut down to in-frame rearrangements. Part of the clones is not present; checked against another copy, under half of the missing clones reflect an unresolved V gene, and the others are unexplained. Clonal size and the V and J genes are those of that table, whereas D and trimming came from the DNA. The table for this sample lists approximately 2,300,000 clones; approximately 90% of them were counted only once. The ten largest account for about 0.36% of the sample.

The investigation overall reported the following: Across four donors, about 5.2% of naive CD4, 3% to 4% of naive CD8, under 2.5% of memory CD4, and roughly 0.41% of memory CD8 clonotypes were shared. The genetic and exposure-history diversity represented was limited by the small number of donors. Rarefaction of sorted-subset datasets indicated incomplete sequencing despite the large sequencing depth. Pairwise subsampling led to the expectation that sequencing depth would affect the degree of clonotype sharing among donors. Higher generation probabilities were observed for clonotypes shared by all four sorted-subset donors than for non-shared clonotypes. Only blood was sampled, and tissue TCR repertoires likely differ from those in blood. Naive subsets generally had larger estimated clonotype richness than memory subsets.

Trimming takes 6 bases from V and 5 bases from J, and the germline ends sit 23 bases apart. According to the germline V gene, CDR1 reads SGHAT and CDR2 reads FQNNGV. The CDR3 goes from the cysteine to the phenylalanine over 17 residues. Only the CDR3 part of the read is kept: 51 bases, read in frame from the first base. Donors were healthy HIV-negative adults with no recently reported acute infections or vaccinations. All donors were Caucasian adults living in Nashville, Tennessee, USA. CD4+ T cells were enriched through magnetic negative selection, after which naive cells were positively selected on CD45RA and the remaining negative fraction served as the memory subset. Blood was obtained by leukapheresis, after which PBMCs were separated by Ficoll-Histopaque density gradient centrifugation and cryopreserved in liquid nitrogen vapor phase. Purity and quantity of every magnetically sorted T cell population were checked by analytical flow cytometry. From each sorted fraction, genomic DNA was isolated and quantified by UV absorbance on a Nanodrop 2000c.

The chain is made from TRBV11-2 and TRBJ2-1; perhaps TRBD2 is the D gene, with 7 bases matching. This sequence originates from a man younger than 35 in good health. Some clones in this sample may be carry-over from other donors' samples. The sequenced sample was naive CD4+ T cells from PBMCs. The intended sense of this specimen's cell subset or site label: CD45RA+ positively selected. The CDR3 loop reads CASRSNSWTRQDNEQFF. The sequence in DNA is TGTGCCAGCAGATCGAATTCCTGGACTAGACAGGACAATGAGCAGTTCTTC.